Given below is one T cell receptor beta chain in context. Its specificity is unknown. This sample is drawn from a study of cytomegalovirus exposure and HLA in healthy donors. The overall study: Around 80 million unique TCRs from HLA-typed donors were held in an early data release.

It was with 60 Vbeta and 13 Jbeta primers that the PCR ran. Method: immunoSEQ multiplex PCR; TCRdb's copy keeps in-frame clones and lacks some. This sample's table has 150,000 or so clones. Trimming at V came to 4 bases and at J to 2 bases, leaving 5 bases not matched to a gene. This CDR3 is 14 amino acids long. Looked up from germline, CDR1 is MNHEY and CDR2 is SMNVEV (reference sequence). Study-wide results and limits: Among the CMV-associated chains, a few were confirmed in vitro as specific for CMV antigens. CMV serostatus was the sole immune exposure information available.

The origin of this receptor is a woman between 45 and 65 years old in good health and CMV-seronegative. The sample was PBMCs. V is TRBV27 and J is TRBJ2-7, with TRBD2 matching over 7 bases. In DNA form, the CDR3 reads TGTGCCAGCAGTTGGGCTAGCGGCCCCTACGAGCAGTACTTC. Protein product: CASSWASGPYEQYF.